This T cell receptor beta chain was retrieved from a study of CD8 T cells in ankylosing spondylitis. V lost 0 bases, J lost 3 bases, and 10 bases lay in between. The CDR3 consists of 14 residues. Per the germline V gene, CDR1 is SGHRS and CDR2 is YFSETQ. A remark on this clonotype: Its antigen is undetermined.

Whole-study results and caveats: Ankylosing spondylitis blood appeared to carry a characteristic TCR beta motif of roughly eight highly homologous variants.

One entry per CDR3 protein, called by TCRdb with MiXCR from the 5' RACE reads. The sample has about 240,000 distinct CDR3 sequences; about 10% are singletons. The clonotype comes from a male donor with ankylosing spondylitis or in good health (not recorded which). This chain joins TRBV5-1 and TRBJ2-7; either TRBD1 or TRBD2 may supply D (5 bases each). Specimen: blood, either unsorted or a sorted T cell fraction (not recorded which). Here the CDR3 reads CASSLVPGSYEQYF. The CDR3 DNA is TGCGCCAGCAGCTTGGTCCCAGGGAGCTACGAGCAGTACTTC.